One sample yielded the 32 T cell receptor beta chains listed below, sequenced in a study of blood T cell repertoires in COVID-19. Only in-frame clones appear in the TCRdb table, and some are missing; sequencing was by immunoSEQ multiplex PCR. The sample lists fewer than 250,000 clones; just under 85% were seen once. Sequencing input: peripheral blood. The receptors were gathered from a woman aged 60-70 years with active or convalescent COVID-19.

This chain joins TRBV12-3 or TRBV12-4 and TRBJ1-1; 7 bases line up with TRBD1. With 8 bases clipped from V and 8 bases from J, the junction kept 11 bases outside the gene matches. This CDR3 has 13 residues. CDR3 amino acids: CASGRGGAGEAFF. The DNA of the CDR3 is TGTGCCAGCGGCAGAGGGGGCGCCGGGGAAGCTTTCTTT.

This chain links TRBV7-6 with TRBJ1-3, with a tentative D call TRBD1 (6 bases). CDR3 length equals 17 residues. With 5 bases removed from V and 0 bases from J, the gap between germline ends came to 17 bases. Germline assignment: CDR1 SGHVS and CDR2 FNYEAQ. CDR3 nucleotides: TGTGCCAGCAGCGTAGGGACGGGGACACGCTCTGGAAACACCATATATTTT. This sequence encodes CASSVGTGTRSGNTIYF.

This rearrangement joins TRBV5-6 to TRBJ1-1, with 10 bases fitting TRBD1. The CDR3 runs to 17 residues. The germline V gene has CDR1 SGHDT and CDR2 YYEEEE. The J segment lost 5 bases and the V segment lost 1 base, leaving 11 bases of the junction unmatched. The CDR3 sequence: CASSLPPSTGGRTEAFF. In DNA form, the CDR3 reads TGTGCCAGCAGCTTGCCCCCCTCGACAGGGGGCCGAACTGAAGCTTTCTTT.

The chain has TRBV4-2 and TRBJ1-4, with TRBD1 identical over 10 bases. This CDR3 comprises 18 residues. Unmatched junction bases numbered 8, after V lost 4 bases and J lost 0 bases. CDR1 is LGHNA and CDR2 is YNFKEQ in the germline V gene. In nucleotides, the CDR3 is TGTGCCAGCAGCCGAGGACAGGGGGTGGTCGCAACTAATGAAAAACTGTTTTTT. Translated: CASSRGQGVVATNEKLFF.

The CDR3 DNA reads TGTGCCAGCAGCCAAGGTGCTCGGGAGGTCGATGAGCAGTTCTTC. Its protein product is CASSQGAREVDEQFF. The rearrangement links TRBV4-2 to TRBJ2-1, with TRBD2 identical over 7 bases. Germline CDR1 and CDR2: LGHNA and YNFKEQ. V shed 1 base and J 8 bases; nucleotides not matched to a gene: 8. This CDR3 is built from 15 residues.

This chain joins TRBV5-1 and TRBJ1-1; 7 nucleotides line up with TRBD1. CDR1 SGHRS and CDR2 YFSETQ come from the germline V gene. The ends lost 0 bases at V and 3 bases at J; junction bases unmatched: 14. The length of the CDR3 is 18 residues. The CDR3 region is CASSLGPTGQRGDTEAFF. DNA for the CDR3: TGCGCCAGCAGCTTGGGCCCCACGGGACAGCGGGGGGACACTGAAGCTTTCTTT. The complete variable domain, with remaining parts taken from reference TRBV5-1 and TRBJ1-1, reads KAGVTQTPRYLIKTRGQQVTLSCSPISGHRSVSWYQQTPGQGLQFLFEYFSETQRNKGNFPGRFSGRQFSNSRSEMNVSTLELGDSALYLCASSLGPTGQRGDTEAFFGQGTRLTVV.

J is TRBJ1-2 and V is TRBV3-1 (or the pseudogene TRBV3-2); 8 bases map to TRBD1. The CDR3 has 14 residues. V gave up 4 bases and J gave up 8 bases; unmatched junction bases: 9. Germline V gene sequence: CDR1 LGHDT, CDR2 YNNKEL (reference sequence). In nucleotides, the CDR3 is TGTGCCAGCAGCCCCAGGGGGCTCGCGGGGGGCTACACCTTC. This encodes CASSPRGLAGGYTF.

This clone was found a few times. The J gene is TRBJ2-5, the V gene TRBV6-6; the D is unclear. The CDR3 covers 13 residues. Germline assignment: CDR1 MNHNY and CDR2 SVGAGI (reference sequence). V dropped 2 bases and J dropped 1 base, with 5 bases sitting between them. The DNA of the CDR3 is TGTGCCAGCAGTTACGACATCCAAGAGACCCAGTACTTC. Residues: CASSYDIQETQYF.

V is TRBV11-2 and J is TRBJ2-2; D gene uncertain. The ends were cut back, 3 bases at V and 0 bases at J, with 8 bases in the middle. CDR1 SGHAT and CDR2 FQNNGV come from the germline V gene. The CDR3 sequence is 15 residues long. The CDR3 reads CASSFALANTGELFF. Written as DNA, the CDR3 is TGTGCCAGCAGCTTTGCGTTAGCGAACACCGGGGAGCTGTTTTTT.

The CDR3 nucleotides read TGCGCCAGCATGGGGGGGCAGGGGCCCTCAGGTGAGCAGTTCTTC. It codes for CASMGGQGPSGEQFF. The chain is built from TRBV10-1 and TRBJ2-1, with TRBD2 as a possible D gene (7 bases). Trimming shortened V by 7 bases and J by 9 bases, and 22 bases separated the two germline ends. This CDR3 contains 15 residues. Germline CDR1 and CDR2: WNHNN and SYGVQD (reference sequence).

The CDR3 loop is CASSAGLAGENEQFF. The CDR3 coding sequence is TGTGCCAGCAGCGCCGGACTAGCGGGAGAAAATGAGCAGTTCTTC. The chain uses TRBV11-3 and TRBJ2-1; 13 bases are shared with TRBD2. The CDR3 contains 15 residues. Germline CDR1 and CDR2: SGHNT and YENEEA. Trimming removed 5 bases from V and 7 bases from J; junction bases left unmatched: 5.

This clone was observed a single time. This chain joins TRBV11-1 and TRBJ2-7; no clear D gene. Germline CDR1 reads SGHAT; CDR2 reads FQDESV (reference sequence). Trimming took 6 bases from V and 0 from J, leaving 3 bases between them. CDR3 size: 11 residues. In nucleotides, the CDR3 is TGTGCCAGCAGTCACTCCTACGAGCAGTACTTC. Amino acid sequence: CASSHSYEQYF. Complete variable domain (other parts from reference TRBV11-1 and TRBJ2-7): EAEVAQSPRYKITEKSQAVAFWCDPISGHATLYWYRQILGQGPELLVQFQDESVVDDSQLPKDRFSAERLKGVDSTLKIQPAELGDSAMYLCASSHSYEQYFGPGTRLTVT.

The V gene is TRBV12-5, the J gene TRBJ2-5; no firm D call. This CDR3 has 15 residues. Trimming took off 1 base at V and 4 bases at J, with 13 bases between the two ends. In germline, CDR1 is LGHNT, CDR2 FRNRAP. CDR3 DNA sequence: TGTGCTAGTGGTTTGGGGGCACCGGTACCAGAGACCCAGTACTTC. Its protein product is CASGLGAPVPETQYF.

The gene calls are TRBV28 and TRBJ1-1; 10 bases line up with TRBD1. The CDR3 covers 16 residues. Germline V CDR1 and CDR2: MDHEN, SYDVKM. After removal of 5 bases from V and 5 bases from J, the junction contained 11 bases not matched to a gene. CDR3 protein: CASSPRTGGGRTEAFF. DNA of the CDR3: TGTGCCAGCAGTCCTCGGACAGGGGGAGGTCGGACTGAAGCTTTCTTT.

The chain has TRBV19 and TRBJ2-1; TRBD2 matches at 8 bases. This CDR3 has 16 residues. Germline CDR1 reads LNHDA; CDR2 reads SQIVND (reference sequence). The trim removed 2 bases at V and 5 bases at J, leaving 8 bases unmatched. Here the CDR3 reads CASSITRRGANNEQFF. CDR3 nucleotide sequence: TGTGCCAGTAGTATAACGAGGCGGGGGGCCAACAATGAGCAGTTCTTC.

The V gene is TRBV25-1, the J gene TRBJ2-7; weak D call: TRBD1 (6 bases). V was shortened by 5 bases and J by 4 bases, with 15 bases between the two germline ends. The germline CDR1 and CDR2 sequences are MGHDK and SYGVNS. The CDR3 is made up of 14 amino acids. CDR3 protein: CASSKGGEDYEQYF. For the CDR3, the DNA is TGTGCCAGCAGTAAAGGGGGTGAGGATTACGAGCAGTACTTC.

The chain carries TRBV5-1 and TRBJ2-3, with 12 positions matching TRBD1. Germline V gives CDR1 SGHRS, CDR2 YFSETQ. The CDR3 covers 17 residues. The junction had 9 bases not matched to a gene; V was cut back by 4 bases and J by 3 bases. CDR3 in amino acids: CASSLMGTGGQTDTQYF. Written as DNA, the CDR3 is TGCGCCAGCAGCCTAATGGGGACAGGGGGCCAAACAGATACGCAGTATTTT. The full variable domain, rest sourced from reference TRBV5-1 and TRBJ2-3, is KAGVTQTPRYLIKTRGQQVTLSCSPISGHRSVSWYQQTPGQGLQFLFEYFSETQRNKGNFPGRFSGRQFSNSRSEMNVSTLELGDSALYLCASSLMGTGGQTDTQYFGPGTRLTVL.

The chain carries TRBV5-1 and TRBJ2-1; 10 nucleotides match TRBD1. CDR3 length: 17 amino acids. With 2 bases clipped from V and 4 bases from J, the junction kept 9 bases outside the gene matches. CDR1 is SGHRS, CDR2 YFSETQ, per germline. This CDR3 is CASSFGAGQGIYNEQFF. The CDR3 DNA follows: TGCGCCAGCAGCTTCGGGGCGGGACAGGGGATTTACAATGAGCAGTTCTTC. Full variable domain (rest looked up from reference TRBV5-1 and TRBJ2-1): KAGVTQTPRYLIKTRGQQVTLSCSPISGHRSVSWYQQTPGQGLQFLFEYFSETQRNKGNFPGRFSGRQFSNSRSEMNVSTLELGDSALYLCASSFGAGQGIYNEQFFGPGTRLTVL.

There are many counts of this clone. The chain joins TRBV5-1 to TRBJ1-4; TRBD1 matches at 7 bases. CDR3 length equals 14 residues. The germline V gene encodes CDR1 SGHRS and CDR2 YFSETQ. The junction had 4 bases not matched to a gene; V was cut back by 4 bases and J by 4 bases. CDR3 DNA: TGCGCCAGCAGCCGCGGACAGGATAATGAAAAACTGTTTTTT. Its protein product is CASSRGQDNEKLFF.

V usage is TRBV30 and J usage is TRBJ2-2, with TRBD2 matching 7 bases. Germline CDR1 GTSNPN, CDR2 SVGIG (reference sequence). This CDR3 has 13 residues. V dropped 1 base and J dropped 7; count of bases not matched to a gene: 3. For the CDR3, the DNA is TGTGCCTGGAGTGCCTTAGCGGGCGGGGAGCTGTTTTTT. This gives the protein CAWSALAGGELFF.

This CDR3 reads CSVEVGTARKLFF. The CDR3 nucleotides read TGCAGCGTTGAAGTCGGGACAGCCCGAAAACTGTTTTTT. The chain links TRBV29-1 to TRBJ1-4; TRBD1 aligns across 7 bases. Germline V CDR1 and CDR2: SQVTM, ANQGSEA. J was trimmed by 10 bases and V by 1 base; bases with no gene match: 6. The CDR3 is made up of 13 amino acids.

This clone was seen a few times. The chain uses TRBV4-1 and TRBJ2-1; D is perhaps TRBD2 (6 bases). V lost 0 bases and J 10 bases, leaving 13 bases between the germline ends. CDR3 length equals 14 residues. From germline, CDR1 is MGHRA and CDR2 YSYEKL. CDR3 DNA: TGCGCCAGCAGCCAAGAGCGGGGCCTCAGGGAGCAGTTCTTC. Translation: CASSQERGLREQFF.

The chain couples TRBV7-8 to TRBJ2-1; possible D gene TRBD2, 7 bases. The germline V gene encodes CDR1 SGHVS and CDR2 FQNEAQ. CDR3 size: 16 residues. Between the trimmed V and J ends, which lost 7 bases and 2 bases, there was a span of 18 bases. The CDR3 nucleotides read TGTGCCAGCATCGACACACCGGGGGGCCCCTACAATGAGCAGTTCTTC. Protein: CASIDTPGGPYNEQFF.

This clone has a single count. This sequence joins TRBV25-1 and TRBJ1-1, with 11 nucleotides matching TRBD1. This CDR3 has 15 amino acids. The germline V gene encodes CDR1 MGHDK and CDR2 SYGVNS. The V and J ends lost 6 bases and 5 bases, in that order; junction bases with no gene match: 8. CDR3 sequence: CASRTSGQGATEAFF. The DNA of the CDR3 is TGTGCCAGCAGGACGTCCGGACAGGGGGCAACTGAAGCTTTCTTT.

The rearrangement joins TRBV19 to TRBJ1-2, with 7 bases fitting TRBD1. The CDR3 has 15 amino acids. In germline, CDR1 is LNHDA, CDR2 SQIVND (reference sequence). The V and J ends lost 2 bases and 0 bases, in that order; junction bases with no gene match: 3. The CDR3 sequence is CASSITGDPNYGYTF. CDR3 coding DNA: TGTGCCAGTAGTATAACAGGGGACCCTAACTATGGCTACACCTTC.

J is TRBJ2-3 and V is TRBV2; 8 positions agree with TRBD2. CDR1 is SNHLY, CDR2 FYNNEI, per germline. After removal of 9 bases from V and 2 bases from J, the junction contained 4 bases not matched to a gene. This CDR3 is 13 amino acids long. The CDR3 here is CARAGDDTDTQYF. In DNA form, the CDR3 reads TGTGCCAGAGCGGGAGATGACACAGATACGCAGTATTTT. The entire variable domain, with the rest obtained from reference TRBV2 and TRBJ2-3, is as follows: EPEVTQTPSHQVTQMGQEVILRCVPISNHLYFYWYRQILGQKVEFLVSFYNNEISEKSEIFDDQFSVERPDGSNFTLKIRSTKLEDSAMYFCARAGDDTDTQYFGPGTRLTVL.

The chain joins TRBV11-2 to TRBJ2-7; TRBD1 aligns across 11 bases. CDR1 is SGHAT and CDR2 is FQNNGV in the germline V gene. V gave up 5 bases and J gave up 5 bases; unmatched junction bases: 5. CDR3 length: 14 residues. The CDR3, as DNA: TGTGCCAGCAGCCTGAGGACAGGGGGCAACGAGCAGTACTTC. Its translation: CASSLRTGGNEQYF. The whole variable domain, filled in from reference TRBV11-2 and TRBJ2-7, reads EAGVAQSPRYKIIEKRQSVAFWCNPISGHATLYWYQQILGQGPKLLIQFQNNGVVDDSQLPKDRFSAERLKGVDSTLKIQPAKLEDSAVYLCASSLRTGGNEQYFGPGTRLTVT.

The genes are TRBV2 and TRBJ2-2, with 7 bases lining up with TRBD2. J was trimmed by 6 bases and V by 8 bases; bases with no gene match: 12. CDR3 length: 15 amino acids. CDR1 SNHLY and CDR2 FYNNEI come from the germline V gene. The CDR3 spells CASRRIAGRSGELFF. CDR3 coding DNA: TGTGCCAGCCGTAGGATAGCGGGTCGTTCCGGGGAGCTGTTTTTT.

The CDR3 DNA reads as TGTGCCAGCAGTTCCGAGGGTCCCCAGCATTTT. Residues: CASSSEGPQHF. The chain joins TRBV6-5 to TRBJ1-5; the D is unclear. CDR1 and CDR2 from the germline V gene are MNHEY and SVGAGI. Trimming pared 4 bases from V and 10 bases from J, leaving 8 bases between. CDR3 size: 11 residues.

The chain joins TRBV7-9 to TRBJ2-3, with 10 bases aligning to TRBD2. V dropped 2 bases and J dropped 0; count of bases not matched to a gene: 2. Germline-derived CDR1 and CDR2 are SEHNR and FQNEAQ (reference sequence). The CDR3 runs 16 residues. The CDR3: CASSLSTSGSTDTQYF. The DNA of the CDR3 is TGTGCCAGCAGCTTATCGACTAGCGGGAGCACAGATACGCAGTATTTT.

This chain links TRBV10-3 with TRBJ2-7; 13 bases match TRBD2. Germline trimming cut 6 bases from V and 2 bases from J; bases unmatched to any gene: 4. The CDR3 has 15 residues. From germline, CDR1 is ENHRY and CDR2 SYGVKD. CDR3 in DNA: TGTGCCATCAGAGAGGGACTAGCGGGACCCTACGAGCAGTACTTC. This gives the protein CAIREGLAGPYEQYF.

This clone was seen once. The gene calls are TRBV10-3 and TRBJ2-4; maybe TRBD1 (6 bases). Germline lookup yields CDR1 ENHRY and CDR2 SYGVKD. V shed 0 bases and J shed 7 bases, with 10 bases lying between them. The CDR3 has 14 residues. For the CDR3, the DNA is TGTGCCATCAGTGAGTCGAACAGGGCGAACATTCAGTACTTC. It is translated as CAISESNRANIQYF.